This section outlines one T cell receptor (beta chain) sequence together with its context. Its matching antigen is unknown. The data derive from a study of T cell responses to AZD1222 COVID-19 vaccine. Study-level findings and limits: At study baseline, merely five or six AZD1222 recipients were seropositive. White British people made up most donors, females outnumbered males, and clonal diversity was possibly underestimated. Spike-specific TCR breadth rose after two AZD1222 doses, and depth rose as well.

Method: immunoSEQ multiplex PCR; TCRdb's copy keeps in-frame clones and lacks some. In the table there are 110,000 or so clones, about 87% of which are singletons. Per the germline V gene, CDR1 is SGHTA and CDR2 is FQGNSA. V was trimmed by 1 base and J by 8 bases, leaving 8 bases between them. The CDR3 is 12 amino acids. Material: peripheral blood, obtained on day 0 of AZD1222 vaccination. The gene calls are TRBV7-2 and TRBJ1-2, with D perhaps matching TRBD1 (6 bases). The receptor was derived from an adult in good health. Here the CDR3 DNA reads TGTGCCAGCAGCTTAGGGGGGGCAGGCTACACCTTC. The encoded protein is CASSLGGAGYTF.